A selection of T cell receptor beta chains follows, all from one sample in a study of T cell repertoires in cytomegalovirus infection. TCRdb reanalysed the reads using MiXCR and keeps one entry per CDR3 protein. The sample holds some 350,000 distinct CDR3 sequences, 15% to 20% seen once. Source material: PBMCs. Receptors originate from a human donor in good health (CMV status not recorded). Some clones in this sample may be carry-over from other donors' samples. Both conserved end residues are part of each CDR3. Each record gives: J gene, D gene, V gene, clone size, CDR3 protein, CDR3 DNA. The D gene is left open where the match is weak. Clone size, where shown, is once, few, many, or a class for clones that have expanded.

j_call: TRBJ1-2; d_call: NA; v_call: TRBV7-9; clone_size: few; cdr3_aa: CASSLAERSGYTF; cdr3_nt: TGTGCCAGCAGCTTAGCAGAAAGGAGTGGCTACACCTTC
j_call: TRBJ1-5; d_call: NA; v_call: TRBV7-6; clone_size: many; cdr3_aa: CASSLRGGDQPQHF; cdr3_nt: TGTGCCAGCAGCTTGAGGGGCGGGGATCAGCCCCAGCATTTT
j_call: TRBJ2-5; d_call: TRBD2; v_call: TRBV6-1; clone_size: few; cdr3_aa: CASSSMTSGVPGETQYF; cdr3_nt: TGTGCCAGCAGTTCCATGACTAGCGGGGTACCCGGGGAGACCCAGTACTTC
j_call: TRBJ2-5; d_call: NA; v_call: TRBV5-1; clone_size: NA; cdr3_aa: CASRMDSNQETQYF; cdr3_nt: TGCGCCAGCCGTATGGACAGTAACCAAGAGACCCAGTACTTC
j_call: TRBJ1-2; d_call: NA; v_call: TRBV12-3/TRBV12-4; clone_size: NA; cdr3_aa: CASSPGSYGYTF; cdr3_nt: TGTGCCAGCAGTCCCGGCAGCTATGGCTACACCTTC
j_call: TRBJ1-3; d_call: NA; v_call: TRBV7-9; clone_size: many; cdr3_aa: CASSSLRQPFSGNTIYF; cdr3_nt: TGTGCCAGCAGCTCGCTGAGACAGCCCTTCTCTGGAAACACCATATATTTT
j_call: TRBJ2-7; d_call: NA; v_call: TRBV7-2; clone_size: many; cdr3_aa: CASSPGSSQGEQYF; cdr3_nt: TGTGCCAGCAGCCCGGGCTCCTCTCAGGGCGAGCAGTACTTC
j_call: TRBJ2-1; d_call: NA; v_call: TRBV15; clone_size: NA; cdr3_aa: CATSRDKLNEQFF; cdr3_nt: TGTGCCACCAGCAGAGATAAGCTAAATGAGCAGTTCTTC
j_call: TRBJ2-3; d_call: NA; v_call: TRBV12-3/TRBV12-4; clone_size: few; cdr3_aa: CASRRGGDTQYF; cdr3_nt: TGTGCCAGCAGGAGGGGGGGAGATACGCAGTATTTT
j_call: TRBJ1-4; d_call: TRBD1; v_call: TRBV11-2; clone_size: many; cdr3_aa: CASSPWGQGNEKLFF; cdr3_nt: TGTGCCAGCAGCCCTTGGGGACAGGGGAATGAAAAACTGTTTTTT
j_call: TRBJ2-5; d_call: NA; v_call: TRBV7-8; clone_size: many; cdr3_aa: CASSHGSDGGWETQYF; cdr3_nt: TGTGCCAGCAGCCATGGCTCCGATGGAGGGTGGGAGACCCAGTACTTC
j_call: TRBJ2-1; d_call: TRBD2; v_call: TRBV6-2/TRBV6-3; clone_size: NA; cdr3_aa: CASSRLAGNNEQFF; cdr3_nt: TGTGCCAGCAGTCGACTAGCGGGCAACAATGAGCAGTTCTTC
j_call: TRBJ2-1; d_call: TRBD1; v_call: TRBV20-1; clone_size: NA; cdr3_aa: CSAADRTRGGEQFF; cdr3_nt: TGCAGTGCAGCGGACAGGACCAGGGGTGGGGAGCAGTTCTTC
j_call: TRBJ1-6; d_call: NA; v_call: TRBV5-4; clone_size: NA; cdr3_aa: CASSLWDNNSPLHF; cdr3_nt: TGTGCCAGCAGCTTGTGGGATAATAATTCACCCCTCCACTTT
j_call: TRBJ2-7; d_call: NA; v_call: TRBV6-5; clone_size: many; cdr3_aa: CASGQSYEQYF; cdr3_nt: TGTGCCAGCGGACAGTCCTACGAGCAGTACTTC
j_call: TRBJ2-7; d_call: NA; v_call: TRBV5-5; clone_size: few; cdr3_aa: CASSLQGPYEQYF; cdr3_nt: TGTGCCAGCAGCCTGCAGGGGCCGTACGAGCAGTACTTC
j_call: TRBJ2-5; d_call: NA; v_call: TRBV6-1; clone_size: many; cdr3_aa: CASRSKETQYF; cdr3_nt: TGTGCCAGCAGGTCCAAAGAGACCCAGTACTTC
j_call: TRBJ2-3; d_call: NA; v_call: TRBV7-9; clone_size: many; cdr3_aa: CASSPWDGGDTQYF; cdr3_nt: TGTGCCAGCAGCCCATGGGACGGTGGGGATACGCAGTATTTT
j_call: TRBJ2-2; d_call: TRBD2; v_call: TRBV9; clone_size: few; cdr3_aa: CASSQTSALGELFF; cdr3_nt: TGTGCCAGCAGCCAGACTAGCGCTCTGGGGGAGCTGTTTTTT
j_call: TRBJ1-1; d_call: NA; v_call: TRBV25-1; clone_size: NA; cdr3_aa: CASGGFDTEAFF; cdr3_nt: TGTGCCAGCGGTGGGTTTGACACTGAAGCTTTCTTT
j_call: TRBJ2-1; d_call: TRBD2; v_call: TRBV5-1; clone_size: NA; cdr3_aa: CASKRDLRESYNEQFF; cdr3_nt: TGCGCCAGCAAGCGGGATCTCAGGGAATCCTACAATGAGCAGTTCTTC
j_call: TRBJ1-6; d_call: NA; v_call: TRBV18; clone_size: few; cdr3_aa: CASSSGRNNSPLHF; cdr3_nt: TGTGCCAGCTCATCAGGACGGAATAATTCACCCCTCCACTTT
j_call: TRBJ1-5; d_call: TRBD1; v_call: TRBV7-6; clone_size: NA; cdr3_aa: CASSSAGGSQPQHF; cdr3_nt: TGTGCCAGCAGCTCGGCAGGGGGCTCTCAGCCCCAGCATTTT
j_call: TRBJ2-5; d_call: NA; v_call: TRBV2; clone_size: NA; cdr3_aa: CASKPTGETQYF; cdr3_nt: TGTGCCAGCAAACCTACCGGAGAGACCCAGTACTTC
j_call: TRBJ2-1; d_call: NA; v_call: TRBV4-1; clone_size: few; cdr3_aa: CASSQVVLAIEQFF; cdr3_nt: TGCGCCAGCAGCCAAGTAGTGTTAGCGATTGAGCAGTTCTTC
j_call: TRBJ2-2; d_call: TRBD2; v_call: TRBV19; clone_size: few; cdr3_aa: CASSIGGGTGELFF; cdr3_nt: TGTGCCAGTAGTATAGGCGGGGGGACCGGGGAGCTGTTTTTT
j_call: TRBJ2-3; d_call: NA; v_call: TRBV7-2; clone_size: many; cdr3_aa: CASSLNAYTDTQYF; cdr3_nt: TGTGCCAGCAGCTTAAACGCGTACACAGATACGCAGTATTTT
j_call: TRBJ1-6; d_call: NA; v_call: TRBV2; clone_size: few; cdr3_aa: CASSEGVSPLHF; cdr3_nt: TGTGCCAGCAGTGAGGGGGTTTCACCCCTCCACTTT
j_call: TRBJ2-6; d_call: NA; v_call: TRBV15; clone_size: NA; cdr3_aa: CATSTNSGANVLTF; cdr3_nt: TGTGCCACCAGCACGAACTCTGGGGCCAACGTCCTGACTTTC
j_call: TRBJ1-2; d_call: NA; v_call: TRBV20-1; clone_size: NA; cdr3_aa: CSATPPGGGENYGYTF; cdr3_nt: TGCAGTGCTACCCCACCCGGGGGAGGGGAGAACTATGGCTACACCTTC
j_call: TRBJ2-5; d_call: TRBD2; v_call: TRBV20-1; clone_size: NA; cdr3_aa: CSAPNRLAGETQYF; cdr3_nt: TGCAGTGCTCCCAATCGACTAGCGGGAGAGACCCAGTACTTC
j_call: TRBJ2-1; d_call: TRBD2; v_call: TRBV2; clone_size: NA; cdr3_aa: CASSDGLAGGREQFF; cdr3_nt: TGTGCCAGCAGTGACGGACTAGCGGGAGGGAGGGAGCAGTTCTTC
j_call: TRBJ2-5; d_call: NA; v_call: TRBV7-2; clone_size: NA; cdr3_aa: CASSLVPRSGLETQYF; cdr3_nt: TGTGCCAGCAGCTTAGTGCCGCGCTCGGGGTTAGAGACCCAGTACTTC
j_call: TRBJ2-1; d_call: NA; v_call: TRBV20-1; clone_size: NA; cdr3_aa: CSARPQTPQGYNEQFF; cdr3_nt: TGCAGTGCTAGACCCCAGACCCCCCAAGGCTACAATGAGCAGTTCTTC
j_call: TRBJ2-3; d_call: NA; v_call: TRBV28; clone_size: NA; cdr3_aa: CATGRGGTDTQYF; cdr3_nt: TGTGCCACCGGGCGGGGAGGCACAGATACGCAGTATTTT
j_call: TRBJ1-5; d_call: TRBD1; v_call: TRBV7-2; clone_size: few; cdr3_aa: CASSFTGVYSNQPQHF; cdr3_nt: TGTGCCAGCAGCTTCACAGGGGTCTATAGCAATCAGCCCCAGCATTTT
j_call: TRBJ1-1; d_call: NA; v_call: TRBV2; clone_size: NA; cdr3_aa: CASSVSIEAFF; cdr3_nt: TGTGCCAGCAGTGTCTCAATTGAAGCTTTCTTT
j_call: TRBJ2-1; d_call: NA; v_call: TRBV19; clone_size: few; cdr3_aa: CASSVVRFYNEQFF; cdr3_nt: TGTGCCAGTAGTGTTGTAAGGTTCTACAATGAGCAGTTCTTC
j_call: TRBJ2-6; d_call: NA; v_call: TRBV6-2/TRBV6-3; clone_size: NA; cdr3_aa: CASSQGSGANVLTF; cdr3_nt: TGTGCCAGCAGCCAGGGCTCTGGGGCCAACGTCCTGACTTTC
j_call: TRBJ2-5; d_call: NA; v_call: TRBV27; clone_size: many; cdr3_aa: CASSLLFGETQYF; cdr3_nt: TGTGCCAGCAGTTTATTATTCGGAGAGACCCAGTACTTC
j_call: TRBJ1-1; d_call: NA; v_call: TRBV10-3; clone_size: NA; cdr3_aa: CAITGGTGSTEAFF; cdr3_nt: TGTGCCATCACGGGGGGAACCGGGTCCACTGAAGCTTTCTTT
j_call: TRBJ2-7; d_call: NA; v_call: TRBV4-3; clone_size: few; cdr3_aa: CASSQEWLGKAYEQYF; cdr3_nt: TGCGCCAGCAGCCAAGAATGGCTGGGAAAAGCCTACGAGCAGTACTTC
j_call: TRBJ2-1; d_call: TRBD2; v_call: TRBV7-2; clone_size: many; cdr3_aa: CASARSSGRGYNEQFF; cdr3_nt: TGTGCCAGCGCGCGTTCTAGCGGGAGGGGGTACAATGAGCAGTTCTTC